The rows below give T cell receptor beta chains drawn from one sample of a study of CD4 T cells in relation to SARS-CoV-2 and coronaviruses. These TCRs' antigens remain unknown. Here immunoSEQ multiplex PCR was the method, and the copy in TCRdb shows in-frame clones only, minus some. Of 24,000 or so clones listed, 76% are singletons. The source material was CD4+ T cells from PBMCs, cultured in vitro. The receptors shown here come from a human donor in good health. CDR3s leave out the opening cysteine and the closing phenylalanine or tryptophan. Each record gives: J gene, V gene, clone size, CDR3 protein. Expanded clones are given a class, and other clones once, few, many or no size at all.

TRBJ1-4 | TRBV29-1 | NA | SVESDTNLF
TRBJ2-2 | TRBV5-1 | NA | ASSFEGGTGELF
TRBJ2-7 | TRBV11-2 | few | ASSLEPQSSYEQY
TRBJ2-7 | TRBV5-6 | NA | ASKQGSMGSYEQY
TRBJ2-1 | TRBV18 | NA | ASSPKTGGDEQF
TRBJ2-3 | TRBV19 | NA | ASSIRAGSTDTQY
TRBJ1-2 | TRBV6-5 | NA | ASSYGAANYGYT
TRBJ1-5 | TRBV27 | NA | ASSSFRGAYQPQH
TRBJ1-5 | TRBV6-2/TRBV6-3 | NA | ASSYIGGNQPQH
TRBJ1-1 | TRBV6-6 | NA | ASSLEGTANTEAF
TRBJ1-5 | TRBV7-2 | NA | ASGGFGGYQPQH
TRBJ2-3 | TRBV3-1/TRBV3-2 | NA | ASSQMWGAGDTQY
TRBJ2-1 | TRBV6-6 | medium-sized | ASSYGWRGDNEQF
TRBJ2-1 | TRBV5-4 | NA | ASSTATGLAAGEQF
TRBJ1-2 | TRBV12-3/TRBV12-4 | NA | ASSLAGAGYT
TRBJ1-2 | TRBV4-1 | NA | ASSEGQARAYGYT
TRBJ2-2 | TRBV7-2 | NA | ASSLDRATGELF
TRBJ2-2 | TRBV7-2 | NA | ASSNLHGGNTGELF
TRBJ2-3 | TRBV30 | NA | AWMASGNTQY
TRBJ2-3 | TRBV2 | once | ASSWDRAPDTQY
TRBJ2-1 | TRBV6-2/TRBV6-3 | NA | ASSYSPSGGSSYNEQF
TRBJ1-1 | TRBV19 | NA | ASSIGSLNTEAF
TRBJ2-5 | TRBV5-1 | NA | ASSFGGGRETQY
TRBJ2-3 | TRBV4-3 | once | ASSQAGLAGVGDTQY
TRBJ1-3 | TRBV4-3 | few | ASSQDLNMLAGNTIY
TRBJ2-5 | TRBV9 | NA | ASSEVGGETQY
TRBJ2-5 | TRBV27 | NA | ASNSLAEYQETQY
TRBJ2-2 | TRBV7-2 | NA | ASTLGLRTGELF
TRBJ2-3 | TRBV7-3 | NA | ASSLGLAGTDTQY
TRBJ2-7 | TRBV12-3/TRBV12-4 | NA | ASTGQGATMA
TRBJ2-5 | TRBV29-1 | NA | STKITGQETQY
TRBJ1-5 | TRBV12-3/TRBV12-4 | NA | ASSAPPQPQH
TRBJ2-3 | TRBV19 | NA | ATSGEWTSGSQDTQY
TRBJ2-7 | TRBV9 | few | ASSAIPLSYEQY
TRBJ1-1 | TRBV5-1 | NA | ASSLASTRQGTEAF
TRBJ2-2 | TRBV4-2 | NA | ASSHLGWERAGISPGELF
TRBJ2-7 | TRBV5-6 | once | ASSRSGRVVEQY
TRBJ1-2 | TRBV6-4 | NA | ASSSTGGNYGYT
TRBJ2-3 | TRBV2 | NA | ASKFESGGALSTDTQY
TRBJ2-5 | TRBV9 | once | ASSLTGYQETQY
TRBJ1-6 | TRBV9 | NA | ASSVGTGGFGAFSPLH
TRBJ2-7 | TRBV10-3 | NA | AISERDRVPY
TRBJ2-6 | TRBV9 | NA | ASSIRLISGANVLT
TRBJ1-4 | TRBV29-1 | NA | SAIGGATNEKLF
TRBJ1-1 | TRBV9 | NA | ASSVASGEGVVGTEAF
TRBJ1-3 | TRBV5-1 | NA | ASSSSGTAGISGNTIY
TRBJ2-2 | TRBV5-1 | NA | ASSFRGPGELF
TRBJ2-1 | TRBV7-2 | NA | ASSFLVVAGNNEQF
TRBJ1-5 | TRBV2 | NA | ASSETGRYVQPQH
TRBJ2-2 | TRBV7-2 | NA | ASSSRDRGQANTGELF
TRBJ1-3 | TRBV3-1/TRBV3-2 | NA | ASSQDRGSGNTIY
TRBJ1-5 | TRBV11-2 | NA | ASSPTGARNQPQH
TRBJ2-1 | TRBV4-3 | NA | ASSQWRGEPYNEQF
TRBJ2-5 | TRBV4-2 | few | ASSQERVETQY